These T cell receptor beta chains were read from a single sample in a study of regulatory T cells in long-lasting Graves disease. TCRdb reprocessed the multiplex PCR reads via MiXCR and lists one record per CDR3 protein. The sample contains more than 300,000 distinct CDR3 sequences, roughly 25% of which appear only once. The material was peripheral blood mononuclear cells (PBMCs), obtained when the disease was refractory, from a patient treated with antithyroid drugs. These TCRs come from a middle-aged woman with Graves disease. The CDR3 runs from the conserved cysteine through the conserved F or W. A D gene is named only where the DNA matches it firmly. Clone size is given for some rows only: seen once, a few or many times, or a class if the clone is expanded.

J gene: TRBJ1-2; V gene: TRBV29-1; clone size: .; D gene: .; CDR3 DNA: TGCAGCGTTGAAGATCGACAGGAGGCGAGGGGCTACACCTTC; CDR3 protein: CSVEDRQEARGYTF
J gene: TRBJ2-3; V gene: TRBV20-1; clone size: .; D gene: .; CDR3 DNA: TGCAGTGCTAGAGATCGTCTTATACAATACACAGATACGCAGTATTTT; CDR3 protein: CSARDRLIQYTDTQYF
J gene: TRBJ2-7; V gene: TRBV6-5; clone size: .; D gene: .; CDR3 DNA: TGTGCCAGCAGTTATCTTATGGCGGGCGGCGAGCAGTACTTC; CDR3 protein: CASSYLMAGGEQYF
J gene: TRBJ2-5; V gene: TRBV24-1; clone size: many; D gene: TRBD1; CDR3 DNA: TGTGCCACCAGTGACTACGGGACAGGGGGGGAGACCCAGTACTTC; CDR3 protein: CATSDYGTGGETQYF
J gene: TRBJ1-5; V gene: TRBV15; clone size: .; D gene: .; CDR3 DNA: TGTGCCACCAGCAGACCTAATAGCAATCAGCCCCAGCATTTT; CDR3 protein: CATSRPNSNQPQHF
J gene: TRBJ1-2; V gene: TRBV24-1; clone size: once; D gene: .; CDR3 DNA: TGTGCCACCAGCGCCTCTGGCTATGGCTACACCTTC; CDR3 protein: CATSASGYGYTF
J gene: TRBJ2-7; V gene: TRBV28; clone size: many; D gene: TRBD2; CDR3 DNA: TGTGCCAGCAGTTCGTCTAGGGCTAGCGGGTACGAGCAGTACTTC; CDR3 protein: CASSSSRASGYEQYF
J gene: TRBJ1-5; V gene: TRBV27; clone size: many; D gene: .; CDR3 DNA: TGTGCCAGCAGGAGCAGACTTGACGGTAGCAATCAGCCCCAGCATTTT; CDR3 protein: CASRSRLDGSNQPQHF
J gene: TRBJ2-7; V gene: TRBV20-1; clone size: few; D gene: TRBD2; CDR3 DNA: TGCAGTGCTAGGGCAGCGGGAGTGACCGAGCAGTACTTC; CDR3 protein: CSARAAGVTEQYF
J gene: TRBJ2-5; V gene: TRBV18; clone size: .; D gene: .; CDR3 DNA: TGTGCCAGCTCACCACGCGATGGGAGCCAAGAGACCCAGTACTTC; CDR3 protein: CASSPRDGSQETQYF
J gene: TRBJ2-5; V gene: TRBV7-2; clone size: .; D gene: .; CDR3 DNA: TGTGCCAGCAGCTCTATCGGACTGGCAGAAGAGACCCAGTACTTC; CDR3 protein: CASSSIGLAEETQYF
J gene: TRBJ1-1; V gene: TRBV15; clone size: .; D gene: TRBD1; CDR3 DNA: TGTGCCACCAGCAGAGACGTAAAGTTCCGGGACAGGGCAACGAACACTGAAGCTTTCTTT; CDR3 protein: CATSRDVKFRDRATNTEAFF
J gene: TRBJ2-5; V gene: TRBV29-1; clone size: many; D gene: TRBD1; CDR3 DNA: TGCAGCGCCACCGGGACAGGACAAGAGACCCAGTACTTC; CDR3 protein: CSATGTGQETQYF
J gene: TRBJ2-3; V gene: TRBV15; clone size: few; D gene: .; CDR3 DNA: TGTGCCACCAGCAGAGCGCGGTTTAGGGGCACAGATACGCAGTATTTT; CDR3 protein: CATSRARFRGTDTQYF
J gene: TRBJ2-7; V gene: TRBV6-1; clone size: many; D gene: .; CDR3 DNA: TGTGCCAGCAGCCCCAGCCAGGGAAGGGAAGAGCAGTACTTC; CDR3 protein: CASSPSQGREEQYF
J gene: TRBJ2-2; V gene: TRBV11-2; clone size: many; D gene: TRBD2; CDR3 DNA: TGTGCCAGCACCCACCCCCGGGGAAGGACTAGCAGCACCGGGGAGCTGTTTTTT; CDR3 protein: CASTHPRGRTSSTGELFF
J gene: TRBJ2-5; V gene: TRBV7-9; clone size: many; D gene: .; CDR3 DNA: TGTGCCAGCAGCCCACTCCGTCAGCAGCCGACCCAGTACTTC; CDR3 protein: CASSPLRQQPTQYF
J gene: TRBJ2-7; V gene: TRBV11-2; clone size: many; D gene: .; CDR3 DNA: TGTGCCAGCAGCCCCGACCCCAAATTAGGGCAGTACTTC; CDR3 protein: CASSPDPKLGQYF
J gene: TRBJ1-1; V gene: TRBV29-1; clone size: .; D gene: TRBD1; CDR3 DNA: TGCAGCGTGCACGGGACAGGGGGCGTGAACACTGAAGCTTTCTTT; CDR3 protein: CSVHGTGGVNTEAFF
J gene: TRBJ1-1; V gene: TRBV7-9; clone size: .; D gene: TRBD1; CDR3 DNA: TGTGCCAGCAGCTTAGTGACAGGGAGGGGGAAGACTGAAGCTTTCTTT; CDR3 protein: CASSLVTGRGKTEAFF
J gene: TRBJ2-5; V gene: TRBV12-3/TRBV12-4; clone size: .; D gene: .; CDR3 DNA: TGTGCCAGCAGTGGCTTCTCGGGGACCGGGACTCGAGAGACCCAGTACTTC; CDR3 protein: CASSGFSGTGTRETQYF
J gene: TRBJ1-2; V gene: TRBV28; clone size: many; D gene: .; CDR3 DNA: TGTGCCAGCAGTTCCTCGGGTTATGGCTACACCTTC; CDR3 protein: CASSSSGYGYTF
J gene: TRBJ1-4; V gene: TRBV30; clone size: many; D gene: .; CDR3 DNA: TGTGCCTGGAAGAGAGACCACGCAACTAATGAAAAACTGTTTTTT; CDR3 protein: CAWKRDHATNEKLFF
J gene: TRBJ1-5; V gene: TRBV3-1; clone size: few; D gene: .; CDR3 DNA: TGTGCCAGCAGCCAAGAGGCCGTGAATCAGCCCCAGCATTTT; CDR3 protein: CASSQEAVNQPQHF
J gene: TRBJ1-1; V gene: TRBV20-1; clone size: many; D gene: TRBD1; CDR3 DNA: TGCAGTGCTAGGGAAGGCAGGGGGCGGACTGAAGCTTTCTTT; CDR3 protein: CSAREGRGRTEAFF
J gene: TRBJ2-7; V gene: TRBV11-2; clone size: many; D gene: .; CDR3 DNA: TGTGCCAGCAGGGCCTCCCGGGGCCTCTCCTACGAGCAGTACTTC; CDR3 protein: CASRASRGLSYEQYF
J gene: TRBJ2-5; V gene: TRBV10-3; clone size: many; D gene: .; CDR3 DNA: TGTGCCAGCGGAGGGGCCGAAGAGACCCAGTACTTC; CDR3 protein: CASGGAEETQYF
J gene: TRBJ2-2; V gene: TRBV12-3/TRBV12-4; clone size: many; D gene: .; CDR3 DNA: TGTGCCTCTCCCGATGTGAACACCGGGGAGCTGTTTTTT; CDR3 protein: CASPDVNTGELFF
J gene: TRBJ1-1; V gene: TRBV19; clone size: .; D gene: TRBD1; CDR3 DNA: TGTGCCCCACGACAGGGTAATCGGTACACTGAAGCTTTCTTT; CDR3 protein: CAPRQGNRYTEAFF
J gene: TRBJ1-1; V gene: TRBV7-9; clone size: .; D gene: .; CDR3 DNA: TGTGCCAGCAGCAGCGCAGGGGTTCCGGACACTGAAGCTTTCTTT; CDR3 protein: CASSSAGVPDTEAFF
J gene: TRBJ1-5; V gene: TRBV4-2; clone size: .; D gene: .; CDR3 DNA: TGTGCCAGCAGCCAACTCCCGCCGACAAGGACGGACCAGCCCCAGCATTTT; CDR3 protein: CASSQLPPTRTDQPQHF
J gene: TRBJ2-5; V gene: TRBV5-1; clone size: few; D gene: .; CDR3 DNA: TGCGCCAGCAGCTTGGGCCAGATGGAGACCCAGTACTTC; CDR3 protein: CASSLGQMETQYF
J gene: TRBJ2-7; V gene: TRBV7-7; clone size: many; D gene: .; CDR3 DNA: TGTGCTAGCAGCCTTCTTCACGGGAACGAGCAGTACTTC; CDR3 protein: CASSLLHGNEQYF
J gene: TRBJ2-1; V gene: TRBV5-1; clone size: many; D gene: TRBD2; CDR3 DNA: TGCGCCAGCAGCTGGGTTGCGGGAGCATACAATGAGCAGTTCTTC; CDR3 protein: CASSWVAGAYNEQFF
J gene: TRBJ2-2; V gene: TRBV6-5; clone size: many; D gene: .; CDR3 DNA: TGTGCCAGCAGTTTCATGGGGCGGGTTGGCACCGGGGAGCTGTTTTTT; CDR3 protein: CASSFMGRVGTGELFF
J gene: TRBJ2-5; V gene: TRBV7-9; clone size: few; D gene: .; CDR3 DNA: TGTGCCAGCAGCTTAGTTTATGCTACCCCTCAAGAGACCCAGTACTTC; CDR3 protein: CASSLVYATPQETQYF
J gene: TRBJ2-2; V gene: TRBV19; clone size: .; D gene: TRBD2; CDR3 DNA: TGTGCCAGTAGCACCTGGCTAGCGGGAGGAGTGAACACCGGGGAGCTGTTTTTT; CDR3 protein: CASSTWLAGGVNTGELFF
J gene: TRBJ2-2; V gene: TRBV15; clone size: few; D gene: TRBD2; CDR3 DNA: TGTGCCACCAGCAGAGAGGGACTAGCGGGGGAGCTGCTTTTT; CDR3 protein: CATSREGLAGELLF
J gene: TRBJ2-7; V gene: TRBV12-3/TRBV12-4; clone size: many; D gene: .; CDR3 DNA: TGTGCCAGCAGTTTACGGGAGGGGGCTTGGGAGCAGTACTTC; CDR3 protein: CASSLREGAWEQYF
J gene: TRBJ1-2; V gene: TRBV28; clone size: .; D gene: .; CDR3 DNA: TGTGCCAGCAGTCCTGCTCCCAACTATGGCTACACCTTC; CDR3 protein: CASSPAPNYGYTF
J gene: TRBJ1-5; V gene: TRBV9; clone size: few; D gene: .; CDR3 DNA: TGTGCCAGCAGCGTAGGGGACGGAGGTCCGCCCCAGCATTTT; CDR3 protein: CASSVGDGGPPQHF
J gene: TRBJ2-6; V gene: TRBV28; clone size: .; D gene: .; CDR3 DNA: TGTGCCAGCAGGCGGGGCACGGCTGCTGGGGCCAACGTCCTGACTTTC; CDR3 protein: CASRRGTAAGANVLTF
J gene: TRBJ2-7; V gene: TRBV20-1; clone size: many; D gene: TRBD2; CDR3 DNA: TGCAGTGCTAGAGATCGGGCGGGAGCGATTTACGAGCAGTACTTC; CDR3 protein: CSARDRAGAIYEQYF
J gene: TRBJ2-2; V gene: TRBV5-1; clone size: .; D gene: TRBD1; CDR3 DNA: TGCGCCAGCAGCGACAGGGGCTTTAAGAACACCGGGGAGCTGTTTTTT; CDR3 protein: CASSDRGFKNTGELFF
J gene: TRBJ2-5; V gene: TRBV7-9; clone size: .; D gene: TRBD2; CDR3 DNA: TGTGCCAGCAGCCCGGTTGGGGGGGTCGGGGAGACCCAGTACTTC; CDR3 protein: CASSPVGGVGETQYF
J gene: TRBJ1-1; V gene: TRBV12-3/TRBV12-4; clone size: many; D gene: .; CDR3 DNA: TGTGCCAGCTTCGTAAACACTGAAGCTTTCTTT; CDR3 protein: CASFVNTEAFF
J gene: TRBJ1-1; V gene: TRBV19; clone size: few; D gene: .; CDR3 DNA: TGTGCCAGTAGGACAGGTGGGGTTCGGACTGAAGCTTTCTTT; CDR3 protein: CASRTGGVRTEAFF
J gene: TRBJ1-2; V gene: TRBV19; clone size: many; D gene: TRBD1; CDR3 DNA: TGTGCCAGTAGCACCACAGGGGCTGCTAACTATGGCTACACCTTC; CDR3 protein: CASSTTGAANYGYTF
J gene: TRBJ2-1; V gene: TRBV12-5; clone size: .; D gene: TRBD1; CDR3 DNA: TGTGCTAGTGGTTTGGGGACAGGGGGCACGTCCTACAATGAGCAGTTCTTC; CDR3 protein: CASGLGTGGTSYNEQFF
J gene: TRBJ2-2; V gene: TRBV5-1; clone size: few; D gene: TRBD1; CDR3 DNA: TGCGCCAGCAGCTTGGGACAGGGAGTAAACACCGGGGAGCTGTTTTTT; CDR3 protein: CASSLGQGVNTGELFF
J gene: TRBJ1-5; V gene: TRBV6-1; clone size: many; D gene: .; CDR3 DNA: TGTGCCAGCGGGGGTTTGGGGACAACTCGTTCGGGAAGCAATCAGCCCCAGCATTTT; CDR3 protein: CASGGLGTTRSGSNQPQHF
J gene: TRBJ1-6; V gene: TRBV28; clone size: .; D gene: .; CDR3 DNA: TGTGCCTGCAGGTGGGACGGAGCATGGGGTTCACCCCTCCACTTT; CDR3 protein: CACRWDGAWGSPLHF
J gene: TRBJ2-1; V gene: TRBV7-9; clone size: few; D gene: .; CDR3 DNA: TGTGCCAGCAGCCCCAGACTAGACTCCTACAATGAGCAGTTCTTC; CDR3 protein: CASSPRLDSYNEQFF
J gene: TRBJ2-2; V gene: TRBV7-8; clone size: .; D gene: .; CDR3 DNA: TGTGCCAGCTATATCACCGGGGAGCTGTTTTTT; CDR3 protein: CASYITGELFF
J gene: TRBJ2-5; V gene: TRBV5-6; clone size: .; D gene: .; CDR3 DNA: TGTGCCAGCAGCTCACGCCTAGGATGGGAGACCCAGTACTTC; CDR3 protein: CASSSRLGWETQYF